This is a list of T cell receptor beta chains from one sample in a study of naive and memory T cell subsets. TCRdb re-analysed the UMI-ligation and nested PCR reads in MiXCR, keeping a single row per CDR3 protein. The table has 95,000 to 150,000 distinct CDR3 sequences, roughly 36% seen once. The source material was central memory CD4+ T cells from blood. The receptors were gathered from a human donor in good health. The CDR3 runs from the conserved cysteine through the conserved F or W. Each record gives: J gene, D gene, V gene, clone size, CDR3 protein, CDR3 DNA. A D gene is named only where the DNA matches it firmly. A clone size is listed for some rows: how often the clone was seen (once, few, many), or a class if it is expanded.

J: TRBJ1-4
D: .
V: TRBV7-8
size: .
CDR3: CASSSPGFGKLFF
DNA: TGTGCCAGCAGCTCTCCAGGGTTTGGAAAACTGTTTTTT

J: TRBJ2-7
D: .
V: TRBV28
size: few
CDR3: CASSGTETRPSQYF
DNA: TGTGCCAGCAGTGGGACGGAAACCCGACCTTCCCAGTACTTC

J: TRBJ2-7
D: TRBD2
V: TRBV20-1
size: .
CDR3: CSARGVAGAPGYEQYF
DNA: TGCAGTGCTAGAGGGGTAGCGGGAGCGCCCGGCTACGAGCAGTACTTC

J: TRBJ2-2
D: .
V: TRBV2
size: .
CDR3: CASSLGTVNTGELFF
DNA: TGTGCCAGCAGTCTTGGGACGGTGAACACCGGGGAGCTGTTTTTT

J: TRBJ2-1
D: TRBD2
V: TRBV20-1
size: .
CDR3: CSATSGSRNEQFF
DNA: TGCAGTGCTACTAGCGGGAGCAGGAATGAGCAGTTCTTC

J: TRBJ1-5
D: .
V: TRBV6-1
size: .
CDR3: CASTRQGRANQPQHF
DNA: TGTGCCAGCACTCGGCAGGGAAGGGCCAATCAGCCCCAGCATTTT

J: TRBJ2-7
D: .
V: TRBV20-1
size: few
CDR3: CSARVPGTFSSYEQYF
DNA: TGCAGTGCTAGAGTCCCCGGGACTTTTAGCTCCTACGAGCAGTACTTC

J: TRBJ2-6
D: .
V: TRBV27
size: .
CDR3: CASSPFSGANVLTF
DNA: TGTGCCAGCAGTCCGTTCTCTGGGGCCAACGTCCTGACTTTC

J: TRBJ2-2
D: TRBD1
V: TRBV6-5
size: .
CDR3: CASSTGTGVTGELFF
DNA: TGTGCCAGCAGTACCGGGACAGGGGTCACCGGGGAGCTGTTTTTT

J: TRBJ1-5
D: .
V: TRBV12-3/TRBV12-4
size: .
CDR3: CASSPVPGGEPQHF
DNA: TGTGCCAGCAGTCCTGTTCCCGGGGGAGAGCCCCAGCATTTT

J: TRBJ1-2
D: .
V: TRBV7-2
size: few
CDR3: CASSSGRTYDPDNYGYTF
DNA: TGTGCCAGCAGCTCGGGACGAACCTACGATCCCGATAACTATGGCTACACCTTC

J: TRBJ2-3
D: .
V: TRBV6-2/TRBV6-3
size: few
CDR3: CASSHLPDTQYF
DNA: TGTGCCAGCAGTCACCTGCCAGATACGCAGTATTTT

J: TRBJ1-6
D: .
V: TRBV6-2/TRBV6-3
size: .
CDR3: CASSYSRGGNSPLHF
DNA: TGTGCCAGCAGTTACTCGCGAGGTGGCAATTCACCCCTCCACTTT

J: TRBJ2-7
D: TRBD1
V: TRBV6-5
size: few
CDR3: CASRGGQGPYEQYF
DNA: TGTGCCAGCAGGGGAGGACAGGGCCCCTACGAGCAGTACTTC

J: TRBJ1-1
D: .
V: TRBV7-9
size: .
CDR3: CASSLRDGRNTEAFF
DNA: TGTGCCAGCAGCTTAAGGGACGGGAGGAACACTGAAGCTTTCTTT

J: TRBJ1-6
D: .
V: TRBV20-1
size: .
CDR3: CSALGGDSPLHF
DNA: TGCAGTGCGCTGGGGGGGGATTCACCCCTCCACTTT

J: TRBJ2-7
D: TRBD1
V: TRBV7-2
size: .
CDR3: CASSLTGTGLYEQYF
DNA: TGTGCCAGCAGCTTAACCGGGACAGGCCTCTACGAGCAGTACTTC

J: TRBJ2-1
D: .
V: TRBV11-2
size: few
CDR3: CASSLVSAAYNEQFF
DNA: TGTGCCAGCAGCTTAGTGTCGGCAGCCTACAATGAGCAGTTCTTC

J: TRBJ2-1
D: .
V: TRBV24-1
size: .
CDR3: CATSLAILGNEQFF
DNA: TGTGCCACCAGCCTCGCCATACTAGGTAATGAGCAGTTCTTC

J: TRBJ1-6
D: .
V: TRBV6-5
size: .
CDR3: CASSFQGGNSPLHF
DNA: TGTGCCAGCAGTTTTCAGGGTGGTAATTCACCCCTCCACTTT

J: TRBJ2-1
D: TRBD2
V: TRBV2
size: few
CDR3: CASSESSSGKGNEQFF
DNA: TGTGCCAGCAGTGAATCATCTAGCGGGAAGGGCAATGAGCAGTTCTTC

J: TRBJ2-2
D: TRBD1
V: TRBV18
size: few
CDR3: CASTPRGRNTGELFF
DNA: TGTGCCAGCACCCCCAGGGGGCGAAACACCGGGGAGCTGTTTTTT

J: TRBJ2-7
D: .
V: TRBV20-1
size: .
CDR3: CSARDSIGGRGFREQYF
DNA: TGCAGTGCTAGAGATTCGATTGGCGGGCGCGGTTTTCGCGAGCAGTACTTC

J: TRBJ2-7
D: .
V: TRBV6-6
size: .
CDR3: CASSGGIYEQYF
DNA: TGTGCCAGCAGCGGCGGGATATACGAGCAGTACTTC

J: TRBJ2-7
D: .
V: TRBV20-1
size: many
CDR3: CSAIFRGNYEQYF
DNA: TGCAGTGCTATTTTCCGCGGGAATTACGAGCAGTACTTC

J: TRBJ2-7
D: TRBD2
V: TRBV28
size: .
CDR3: CASSSRTSGNDEQYF
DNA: TGTGCCAGCAGTTCTCGGACTAGCGGGAATGACGAGCAGTACTTC

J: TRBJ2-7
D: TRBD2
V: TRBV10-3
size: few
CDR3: CAISESGIGGGRDEQYF
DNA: TGTGCCATCAGTGAGTCAGGTATCGGTGGCGGGAGAGACGAGCAGTACTTC

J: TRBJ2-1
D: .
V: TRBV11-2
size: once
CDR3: CASSLARTRSNEQFF
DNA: TGTGCCAGCAGCTTAGCCCGGACTCGGTCCAATGAGCAGTTCTTC

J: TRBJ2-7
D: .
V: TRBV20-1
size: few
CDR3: CSARDYLTYEQYF
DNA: TGCAGTGCTAGGGACTACCTCACCTACGAGCAGTACTTC

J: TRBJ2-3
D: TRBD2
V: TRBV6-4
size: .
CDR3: CASSSSGGRDTQYF
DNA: TGTGCCAGCAGTTCTAGCGGCGGTCGAGATACGCAGTATTTT

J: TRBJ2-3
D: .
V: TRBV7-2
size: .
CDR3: CASSLSGGGVDTQYF
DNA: TGTGCCAGCAGCTTATCTGGGGGAGGTGTTGATACGCAGTATTTT

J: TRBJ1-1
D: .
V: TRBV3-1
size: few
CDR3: CASSQVSVNTEAFF
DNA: TGTGCCAGCAGCCAAGTCTCCGTGAACACTGAAGCTTTCTTT

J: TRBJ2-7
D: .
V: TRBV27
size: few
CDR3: CASSLVSRGTAVREQYF
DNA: TGTGCCAGCAGTTTAGTAAGTCGGGGGACGGCGGTTCGCGAGCAGTACTTC

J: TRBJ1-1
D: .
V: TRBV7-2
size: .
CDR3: CASSLDRINTEAFF
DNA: TGTGCCAGCAGCTTAGACCGGATTAACACTGAAGCTTTCTTT

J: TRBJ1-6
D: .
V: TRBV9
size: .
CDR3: CASSTTGNSPLHF
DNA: TGTGCCAGCAGTACAACAGGGAATTCACCCCTCCACTTT

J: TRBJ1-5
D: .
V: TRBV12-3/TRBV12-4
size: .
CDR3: CASRVPPQPQHF
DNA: TGTGCCAGCAGGGTCCCCCCTCAGCCCCAGCATTTT

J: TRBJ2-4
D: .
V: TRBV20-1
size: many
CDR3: CSARDTRVAKNIQYF
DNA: TGCAGTGCTAGAGATACGCGAGTAGCCAAAAACATTCAGTACTTC

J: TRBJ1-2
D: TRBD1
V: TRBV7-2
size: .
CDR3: CASSGWTGPNGYTF
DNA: TGTGCCAGCAGCGGGTGGACAGGTCCCAACGGCTACACCTTC

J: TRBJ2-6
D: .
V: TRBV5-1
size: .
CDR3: CASSIGQGSQPGGANVLTF
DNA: TGCGCCAGCAGCATCGGACAAGGTTCCCAGCCAGGTGGGGCCAACGTCCTGACTTTC

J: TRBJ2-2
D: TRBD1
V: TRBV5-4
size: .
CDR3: CASSPQGQGVVTGELFF
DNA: TGTGCCAGCAGCCCCCAGGGACAGGGGGTAGTCACCGGGGAGCTGTTTTTT

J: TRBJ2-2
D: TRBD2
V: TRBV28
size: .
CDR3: CASSKSSGRRAGELFF
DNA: TGTGCCAGCAGTAAATCTAGCGGGAGGCGGGCCGGGGAGCTGTTTTTT

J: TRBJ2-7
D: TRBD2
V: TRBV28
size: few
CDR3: CASSSSGGLVEQYF
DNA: TGTGCCAGCAGTTCGAGCGGGGGACTGGTCGAGCAGTACTTC

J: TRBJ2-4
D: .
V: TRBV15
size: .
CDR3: CATSSQQRFEKIQYF
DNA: TGTGCCACCAGCAGCCAGCAGAGGTTCGAGAAAATTCAGTACTTC

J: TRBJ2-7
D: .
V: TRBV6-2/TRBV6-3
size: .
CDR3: CASSPTKTGSYEQYF
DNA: TGTGCCAGCAGCCCAACCAAGACAGGCTCCTACGAGCAGTACTTC

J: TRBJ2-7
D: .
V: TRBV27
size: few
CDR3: CASSLGLAGNPSYEQYF
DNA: TGTGCCAGCAGTTTAGGGCTGGCAGGAAACCCGTCCTACGAGCAGTACTTC

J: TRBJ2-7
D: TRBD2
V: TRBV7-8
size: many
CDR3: CASSLVTGTNQFGEQYF
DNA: TGTGCCAGCAGCTTAGTCACCGGGACTAACCAGTTTGGGGAGCAGTACTTC

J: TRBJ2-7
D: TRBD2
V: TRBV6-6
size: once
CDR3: CASRQLAGGLEQYF
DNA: TGTGCCAGCAGACAACTAGCGGGAGGGCTCGAGCAGTACTTC

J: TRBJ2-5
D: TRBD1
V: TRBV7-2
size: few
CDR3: CASRPTGDSETQYF
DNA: TGTGCCAGCAGGCCTACAGGGGATTCGGAGACCCAGTACTTC

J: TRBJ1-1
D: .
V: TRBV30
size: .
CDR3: CACSSGVHTEAFF
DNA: TGTGCCTGTTCTAGCGGGGTCCACACTGAAGCTTTCTTT

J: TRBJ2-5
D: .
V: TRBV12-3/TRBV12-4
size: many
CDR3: CASRWGSGTETQYF
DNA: TGTGCCAGCAGGTGGGGGTCGGGTACGGAGACCCAGTACTTC